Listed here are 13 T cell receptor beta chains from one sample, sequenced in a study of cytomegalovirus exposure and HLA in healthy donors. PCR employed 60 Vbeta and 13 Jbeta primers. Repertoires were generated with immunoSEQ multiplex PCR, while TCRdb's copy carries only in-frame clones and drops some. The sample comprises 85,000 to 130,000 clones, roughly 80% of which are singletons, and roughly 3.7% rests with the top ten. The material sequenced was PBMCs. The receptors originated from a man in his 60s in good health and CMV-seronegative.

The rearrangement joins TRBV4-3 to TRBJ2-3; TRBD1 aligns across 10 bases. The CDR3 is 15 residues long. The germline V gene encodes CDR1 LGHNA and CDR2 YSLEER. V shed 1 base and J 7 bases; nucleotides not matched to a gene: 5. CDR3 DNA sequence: TGCGCCAGCAGCCAAGGGGACAGGGGCCTTCATACGCAGTATTTT. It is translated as CASSQGDRGLHTQYF.

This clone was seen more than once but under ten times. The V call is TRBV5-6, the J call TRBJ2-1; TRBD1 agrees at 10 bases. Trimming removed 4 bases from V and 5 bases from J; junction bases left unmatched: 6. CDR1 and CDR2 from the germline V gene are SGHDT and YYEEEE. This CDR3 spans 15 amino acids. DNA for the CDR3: TGTGCCAGCAGCCCAGACAGGGGGCTAGACAATGAGCAGTTCTTC. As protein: CASSPDRGLDNEQFF.

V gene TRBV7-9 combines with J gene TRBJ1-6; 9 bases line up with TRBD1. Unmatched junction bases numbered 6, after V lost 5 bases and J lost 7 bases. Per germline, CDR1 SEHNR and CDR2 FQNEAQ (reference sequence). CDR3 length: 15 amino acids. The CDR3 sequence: CASSPQGAQNSPLHF. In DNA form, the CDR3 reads TGTGCCAGCAGCCCACAGGGGGCGCAGAATTCACCCCTCCACTTT.

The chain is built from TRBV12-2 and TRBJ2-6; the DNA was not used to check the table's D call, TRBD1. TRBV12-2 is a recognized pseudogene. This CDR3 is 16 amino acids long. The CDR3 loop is CARGQGSCSGANVLTF. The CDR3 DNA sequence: TGTGCAAGGGGACAGGGTTCCTGCTCTGGGGCCAACGTCCTGACTTTC.

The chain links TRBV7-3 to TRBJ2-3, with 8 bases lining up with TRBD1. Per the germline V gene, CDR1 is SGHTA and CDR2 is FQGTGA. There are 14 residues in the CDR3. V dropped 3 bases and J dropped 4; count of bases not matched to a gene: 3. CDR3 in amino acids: CASSFAGGADTQYF. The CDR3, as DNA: TGTGCCAGCAGCTTTGCAGGGGGCGCAGATACGCAGTATTTT.

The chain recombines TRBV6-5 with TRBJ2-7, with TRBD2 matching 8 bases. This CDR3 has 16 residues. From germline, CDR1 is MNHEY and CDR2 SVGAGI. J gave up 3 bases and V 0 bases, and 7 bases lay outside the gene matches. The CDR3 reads CASSYSRLAGRYEQYF. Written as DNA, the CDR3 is TGTGCCAGCAGTTACTCTCGGCTAGCGGGCCGCTACGAGCAGTACTTC.

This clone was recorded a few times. The CDR3 DNA sequence: TGTGCCAGCAGCTTATCAATTGTTACATTCCAAGAGACCCAGTACTTC. Protein sequence: CASSLSIVTFQETQYF. The chain employs TRBV11-1 and TRBJ2-5; D unclear. The CDR3 covers 16 residues. The germline V gene encodes CDR1 SGHAT and CDR2 FQDESV (reference sequence). V was pared by 2 bases and J by 1 base, with 14 bases between.

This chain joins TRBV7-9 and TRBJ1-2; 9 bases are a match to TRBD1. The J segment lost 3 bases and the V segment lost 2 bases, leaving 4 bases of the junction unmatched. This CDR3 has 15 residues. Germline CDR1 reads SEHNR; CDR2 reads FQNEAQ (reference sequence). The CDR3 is CASSLSGQGDYGYTF. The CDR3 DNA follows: TGTGCCAGCAGCTTATCGGGACAGGGCGACTATGGCTACACCTTC.

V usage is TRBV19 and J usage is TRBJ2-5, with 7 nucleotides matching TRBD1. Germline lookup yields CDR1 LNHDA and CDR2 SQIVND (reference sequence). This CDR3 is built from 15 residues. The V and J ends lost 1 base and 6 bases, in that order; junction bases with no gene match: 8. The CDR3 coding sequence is TGTGCCAGTAGTATAGGTGGGACAGCCGTACAGACCCAGTACTTC. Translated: CASSIGGTAVQTQYF.

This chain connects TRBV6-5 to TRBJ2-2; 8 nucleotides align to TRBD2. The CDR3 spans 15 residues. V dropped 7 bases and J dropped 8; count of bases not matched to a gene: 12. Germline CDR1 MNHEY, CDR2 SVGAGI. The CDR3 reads CASTPGGSGGGELFF. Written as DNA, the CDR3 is TGTGCCAGCACCCCGGGTGGGAGCGGGGGAGGGGAGCTGTTTTTT.

The CDR3 sequence is CASRVSGVPNYGYTF. The CDR3 bases are TGTGCCAGCAGGGTCTCGGGGGTTCCTAACTATGGCTACACCTTC. J is TRBJ1-2 and V is TRBV5-4; possible D gene TRBD1, 5 bases. From germline, CDR1 is SGHNT and CDR2 YYREEE (reference sequence). V lost 5 bases, J lost 0 bases, and 14 bases lay in between. This CDR3 is 15 amino acids long.

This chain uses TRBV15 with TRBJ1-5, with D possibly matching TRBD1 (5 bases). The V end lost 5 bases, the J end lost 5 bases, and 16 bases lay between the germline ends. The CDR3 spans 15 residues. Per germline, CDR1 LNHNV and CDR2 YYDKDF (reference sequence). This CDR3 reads CATSRTGAGYQPQHF. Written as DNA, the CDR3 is TGTGCCACCAGCCGAACTGGGGCAGGCTATCAGCCCCAGCATTTT.

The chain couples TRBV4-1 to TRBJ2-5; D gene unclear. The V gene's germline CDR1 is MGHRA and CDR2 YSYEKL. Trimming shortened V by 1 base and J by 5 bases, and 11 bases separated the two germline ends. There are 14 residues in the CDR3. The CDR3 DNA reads TGCGCCAGCAGCCAAGCCCAGGTCGAGGAGACCCAGTACTTC. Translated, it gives CASSQAQVEETQYF.